This T cell receptor beta chain was documented in a study of T cell repertoires in cytomegalovirus infection (dated 2019 in TCRdb). In the study overall: Donor HLA type was relevant to the analysis, because carriage of CMV infection together with the matching HLA type was indicated by public TCR beta signatures. On the study overall, not on this receptor specifically: In both this cohort and an independent cohort of a few hundred donors, the cumulative frequency of public TCR beta family members distinguished carriers of CMV infection plus the relevant HLA type. The ex vivo response was dominated by HLA-C-restricted CMV-specific TCR beta clonotypes, which also provided the single most frequent clonotype in two of eight donors.

V lost 2 bases and J lost 4 bases; the stretch between them is 17 bases long. The cysteine opens and the phenylalanine closes a CDR3 of 16 amino acids. The retained sequence is limited to the CDR3, 48 bases, with the frame set at the first base. CDR1 SGHRS and CDR2 YFSETQ are derived from the germline V gene. This clonotype was seen many times. It has no known antigen specificity. No per-base quality is available; no much larger clone lies one base away. TCRdb records Illumina HiSeq 1500 as the sequencer. TCRdb took the public reads, trimmed them with fastp at Q25, ran MiXCR for clone calling and kept in-frame beta chains. Each CDR3 protein appears once, grouped with its most common genes and DNA. This sample holds some 390,000 distinct CDR3 sequences; around 18% were observed only once. The ten largest clones capture around 10% of the sample.

This TCR came from a human donor in good health (CMV status not recorded). Some clones in this sample may be carry-over from other donors' samples. Input material: PBMCs. The chain was built from TRBV5-1 and TRBJ2-3; the D gene may be TRBD1 or TRBD2, since each aligns over 5 bases. CDR3 sequence: CASSFTPPQGPDTQYF. The DNA sequence follows: TGCGCCAGCAGCTTCACTCCCCCGCAGGGACCAGATACGCAGTATTTT.